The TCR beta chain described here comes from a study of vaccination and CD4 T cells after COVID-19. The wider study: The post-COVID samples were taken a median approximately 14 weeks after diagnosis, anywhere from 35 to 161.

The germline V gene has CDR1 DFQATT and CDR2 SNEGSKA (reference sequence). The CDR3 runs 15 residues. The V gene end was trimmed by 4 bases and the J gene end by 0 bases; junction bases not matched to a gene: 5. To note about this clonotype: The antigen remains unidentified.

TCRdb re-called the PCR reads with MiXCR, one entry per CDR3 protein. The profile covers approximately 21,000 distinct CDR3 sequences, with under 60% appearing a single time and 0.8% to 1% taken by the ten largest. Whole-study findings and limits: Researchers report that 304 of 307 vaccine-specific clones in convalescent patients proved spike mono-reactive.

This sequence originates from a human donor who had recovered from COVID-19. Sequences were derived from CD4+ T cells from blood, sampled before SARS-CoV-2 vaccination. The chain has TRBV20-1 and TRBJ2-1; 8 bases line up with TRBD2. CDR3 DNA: TGCAGTGCTACTAGCGGGTACAACTCCTACAATGAGCAGTTCTTC. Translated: CSATSGYNSYNEQFF.